The entry below gives a single T cell receptor (beta chain) sequence along with its context. PCR was performed a second time for about 6 to 11 cycles using a sample-barcoded 5' primer and a J-beta primer mix. Each CDR3 protein gets one entry after TCRdb re-called the 5' RACE reads with MiXCR. The sample has 1.6 million or so distinct CDR3 sequences, about 35% seen once; the top ten hold approximately 10%. This sample stems from a study of blood T cells in healthy people across ages. This CDR3 region has 12 residues. Trimming removed 8 bases from V and 6 bases from J, with 14 bases in between. CDR1 and CDR2 from the germline V gene are DFQATT and SNEGSKA (reference sequence).

The chain joins TRBV20-1 to TRBJ2-1; D possibly corresponds to TRBD1 (6 bases). Material: blood. The sequence came from a woman in her twenties or thirties in good health. CDR3 in DNA: TGCAGTACAAACTCACAGGGCAATGAGCAGTTCTTC. The encoded protein is CSTNSQGNEQFF.